This T cell receptor beta chain came from a study of shared clonotypes between healthy human individuals. Findings and caveats of the study: Larger richness was generally estimated for naive than memory subsets. Exclusively blood specimens were collected; tissue repertoires likely differ.

Trimming took 4 bases from V and 2 from J; bases not matched to a gene: 2. The CDR3 is made up of 14 amino acids. Per the germline V gene, CDR1 is SGHRS and CDR2 is YFSETQ. Every donor, a Caucasian adult, lived in Nashville, Tennessee. The investigators split CD4+ cells into a CD45RA+ naive subset and a CD45RA-negative memory subset. A few counts support this clone. Its antigen is undetermined. The same CDR3 arises from other DNA sequences in this sample as well. The method was immunoSEQ multiplex PCR; TCRdb's version includes in-frame clones alone and lacks a portion of them. Among fewer than 2.5 million clones listed, 93% were seen once.

V is TRBV5-1 and J is TRBJ1-5; 8 bases fit TRBD1. What was sequenced was naive CD4+ T cells from PBMCs. Subset in this sample: CD45RA+ positively selected. This TCR derives from a man between 18 and 29 years old in good health. Some clones in this sample may be carry-over from other donors' samples. The DNA for the CDR3 is TGCGCCAGCAGCCCGGACAGGGGCAATCAGCCCCAGCATTTT. Translated: CASSPDRGNQPQHF.